The rows below give T cell receptor beta chains drawn from one sample of a study of T cells after yellow fever vaccination. Using its own MiXCR run on the 5' RACE reads, TCRdb lists one record per CDR3 protein. The repertoire holds a few hundred thousand distinct CDR3 sequences, with approximately 4.2% as singletons. Sequenced material: PBMCs, taken 5 days after the yellow fever booster vaccination. The receptors were gathered from a young man who received the YFV17D yellow fever vaccine. The CDR3 runs from the conserved cysteine through the conserved F or W. Each record gives: V gene, J gene, D gene, CDR3 protein. A D gene is named only where the DNA matches it firmly.

>TRBV7-5|TRBJ2-1|.
CISVPEGTKRGDSYNEQFF
>TRBV7-7|TRBJ2-2|.
CASSSRAQTGELFF
>TRBV9|TRBJ1-4|TRBD1
CASSPEGQTNEKLFF
>TRBV20-1|TRBJ1-1|.
CSASRRQNTEAFF
>TRBV20-1|TRBJ1-1|.
CSARGGPYTEAFF
>TRBV11-2|TRBJ2-5|TRBD1
CASSSPGDRGLHETQYF
>TRBV5-1|TRBJ2-5|.
CASSLGVQETQYF
>TRBV2|TRBJ1-5|.
CASSVQGLPQHF
>TRBV3-1|TRBJ2-5|TRBD2
CASSHIIHSGGETQYF
>TRBV7-9|TRBJ2-5|.
CASSSRLAEETQYF
>TRBV6-5|TRBJ1-3|.
CASSPGHLTGNTIYF
>TRBV12-3/TRBV12-4|TRBJ1-3|TRBD1
CASSSTGQGNTIYF
>TRBV6-5|TRBJ1-3|.
CASSYSTRGPSGNTIYF
>TRBV18|TRBJ2-5|.
CASSQITGVAFQETQYF
>TRBV5-6|TRBJ2-4|TRBD1
CASSLPGQGTKNIQYF
>TRBV28|TRBJ1-2|TRBD1
CASSPLGQGADGYTF
>TRBV3-1|TRBJ1-4|TRBD1
CASTQGQGFEKLFF
>TRBV7-2|TRBJ1-2|TRBD1
CASSYDPDRVVYGYTF
>TRBV28|TRBJ2-1|.
CASSTVYREANEQFF
>TRBV11-2|TRBJ2-5|TRBD2
CASSLRLAGSQETQYF
>TRBV7-2|TRBJ2-3|TRBD2
CASSLAGGLDTQYF
>TRBV7-9|TRBJ2-5|TRBD1
CASRQGQETQYF
>TRBV4-3|TRBJ2-3|TRBD2
CASSQIVAGFTDTQYF
>TRBV7-2|TRBJ2-1|.
CASSLVSGQGEYNEQFF
>TRBV10-3|TRBJ2-4|.
CAISESGVGKNIQYF
>TRBV12-5|TRBJ2-1|.
CASGLEWGAEVGYNEQFF
>TRBV5-6|TRBJ2-6|.
CASSLPRTAHGSGANVLTF
>TRBV7-2|TRBJ2-1|TRBD2
CASSLGTSLGIF
>TRBV11-3|TRBJ1-6|.
CASSGGQRSSYNSPLHF
>TRBV5-1|TRBJ2-7|.
CASSPEAGEQYF
>TRBV7-3|TRBJ2-2|TRBD2
CASKRDANTGELFF
>TRBV7-9|TRBJ1-6|.
CASSLFTPGENSPLHF
>TRBV5-1|TRBJ2-1|.
CASSFYPSSGNEQFF
>TRBV6-5|TRBJ2-2|.
CASSYSRSPVWELFF
>TRBV10-3|TRBJ2-7|.
CATVVQGSSYEQYF
>TRBV4-1|TRBJ2-4|TRBD2
CASSQVLGGQRNAKAKNIQYF
>TRBV5-4|TRBJ2-3|.
CASSLASTHTDTQYF
>TRBV5-5|TRBJ1-5|TRBD1
CASSKTAGTGGFRQPQHF
>TRBV6-5|TRBJ1-2|TRBD1
CASSKQGAPGYTF
>TRBV4-2|TRBJ1-2|.
CASSQVPLSSSAYGYTF
>TRBV20-1|TRBJ1-4|.
CSAPRYRAATNEKLFF
>TRBV7-9|TRBJ2-5|.
CASSSGVGETQYF
>TRBV5-1|TRBJ2-6|TRBD1
CASQPPYRGSGANVLTF
>TRBV6-5|TRBJ2-7|TRBD2
CASSQTSGGLSYEQYF
>TRBV6-6|TRBJ2-5|.
CASSYSWGETQYF
>TRBV5-1|TRBJ2-5|TRBD1
CASSFSDRGRGETQYF
>TRBV20-1|TRBJ2-7|.
CSARWHSTDEQYF
>TRBV20-1|TRBJ2-5|.
CSAFHRAEETQYF
>TRBV12-3/TRBV12-4|TRBJ1-1|TRBD1
CASSLDRVRAFF
>TRBV20-1|TRBJ2-1|TRBD2
CSARAPGGGSYNEQFF
>TRBV5-1|TRBJ2-1|TRBD2
CASSLASGGPYNEQFF
>TRBV5-1|TRBJ1-6|.
CASSLAPGENSPLHF
>TRBV7-9|TRBJ2-5|TRBD2
CASSLARGGLQETQYF
>TRBV6-5|TRBJ1-5|TRBD1
CASSGKGAGNQPQHF
>TRBV18|TRBJ2-7|TRBD1
CASSPGTGESYEQYF
>TRBV20-1|TRBJ2-5|.
CSARLGYQETQYF
>TRBV3-1|TRBJ1-2|TRBD1
CASSQATGGYGYTF
>TRBV20-1|TRBJ1-4|.
CSSQLPPTNEKLFF
>TRBV5-1|TRBJ2-7|.
CASSLGIGFYEQYF